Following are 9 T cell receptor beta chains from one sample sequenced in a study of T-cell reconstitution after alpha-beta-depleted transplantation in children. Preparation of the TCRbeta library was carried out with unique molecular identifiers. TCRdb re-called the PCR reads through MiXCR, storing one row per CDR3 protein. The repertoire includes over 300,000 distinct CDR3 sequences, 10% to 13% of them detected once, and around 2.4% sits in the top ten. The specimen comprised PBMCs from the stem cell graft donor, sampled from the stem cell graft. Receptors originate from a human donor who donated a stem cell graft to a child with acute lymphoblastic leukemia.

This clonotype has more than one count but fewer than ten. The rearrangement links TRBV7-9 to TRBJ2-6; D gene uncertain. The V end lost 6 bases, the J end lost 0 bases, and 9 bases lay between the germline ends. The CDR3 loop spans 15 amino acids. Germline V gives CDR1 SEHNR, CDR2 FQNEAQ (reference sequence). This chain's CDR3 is CASSGRSSGANVLTF. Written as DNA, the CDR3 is TGTGCCAGCAGTGGACGGAGCTCTGGGGCCAACGTCCTGACTTTC.

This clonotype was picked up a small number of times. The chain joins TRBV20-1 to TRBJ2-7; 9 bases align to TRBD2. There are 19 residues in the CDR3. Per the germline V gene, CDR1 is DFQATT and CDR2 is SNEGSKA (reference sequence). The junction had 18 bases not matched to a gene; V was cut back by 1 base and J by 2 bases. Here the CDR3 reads CSARVLSRAAGGATYEQYF. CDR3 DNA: TGCAGTGCTAGAGTCCTGTCCCGCGCGGCGGGAGGGGCGACCTACGAGCAGTACTTC.

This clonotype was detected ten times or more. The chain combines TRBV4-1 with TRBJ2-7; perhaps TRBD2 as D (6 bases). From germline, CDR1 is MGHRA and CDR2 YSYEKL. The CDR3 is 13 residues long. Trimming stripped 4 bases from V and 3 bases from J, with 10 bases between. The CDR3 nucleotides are TGCGCCAGCAGCCCCGGGGGAAACTACGAGCAGTACTTC. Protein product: CASSPGGNYEQYF.

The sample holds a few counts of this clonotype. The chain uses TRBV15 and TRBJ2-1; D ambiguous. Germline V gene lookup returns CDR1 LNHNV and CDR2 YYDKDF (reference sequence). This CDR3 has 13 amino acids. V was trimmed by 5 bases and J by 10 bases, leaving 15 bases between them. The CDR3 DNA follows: TGTGCCACCAGCTCTCGGTTCTCGGTAGAGCAGTTCTTC. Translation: CATSSRFSVEQFF.

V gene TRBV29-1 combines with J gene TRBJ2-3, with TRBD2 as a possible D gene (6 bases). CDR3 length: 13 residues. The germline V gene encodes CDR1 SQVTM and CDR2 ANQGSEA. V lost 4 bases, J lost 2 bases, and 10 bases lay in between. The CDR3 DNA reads TGCAGCGTTGGACGGGGGACCACAGATACGCAGTATTTT. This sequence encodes CSVGRGTTDTQYF.

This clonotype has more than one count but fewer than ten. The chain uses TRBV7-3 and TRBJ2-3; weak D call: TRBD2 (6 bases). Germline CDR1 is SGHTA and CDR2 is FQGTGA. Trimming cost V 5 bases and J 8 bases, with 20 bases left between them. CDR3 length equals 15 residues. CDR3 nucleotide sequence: TGTGCCAGCAGCCCCCGGCGGGGTGAGGCCGGTACGCAGTATTTT. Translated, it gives CASSPRRGEAGTQYF.

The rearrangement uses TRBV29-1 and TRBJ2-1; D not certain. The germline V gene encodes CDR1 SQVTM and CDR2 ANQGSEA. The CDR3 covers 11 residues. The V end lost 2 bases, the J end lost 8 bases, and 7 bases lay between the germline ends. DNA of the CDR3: TGCAGCGTTGAAATGGCCCATGAGCAGTTCTTC. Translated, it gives CSVEMAHEQFF.

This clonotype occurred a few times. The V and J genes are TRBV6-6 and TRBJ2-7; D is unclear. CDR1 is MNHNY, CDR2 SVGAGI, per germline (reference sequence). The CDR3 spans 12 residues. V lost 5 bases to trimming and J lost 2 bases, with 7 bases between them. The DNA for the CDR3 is TGTGCCAGCAGTCCCTTTGCCTACGAGCAGTACTTC. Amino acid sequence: CASSPFAYEQYF.

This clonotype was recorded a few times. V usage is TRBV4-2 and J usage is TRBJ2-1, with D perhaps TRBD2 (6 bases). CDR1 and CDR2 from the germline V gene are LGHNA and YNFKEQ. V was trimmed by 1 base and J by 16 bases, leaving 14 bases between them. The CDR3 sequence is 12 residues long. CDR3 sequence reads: CASSQVAGTRFF. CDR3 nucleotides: TGTGCCAGCAGCCAAGTGGCGGGAACCCGATTCTTC.